Listed below are T cell receptor beta chains from one sample, sequenced in a study of T cells after yellow fever vaccination. TCRdb independently ran MiXCR on the 5' RACE reads; one entry per CDR3 protein. The sample gives some 320,000 distinct CDR3 sequences, 7.5% to 9% of which show up once; about a sixth is in the top ten. The specimen comprised PBMCs, sampled on the day of the first yellow fever vaccination. The receptors derive from a man aged 18 to 30 who received the YFV17D yellow fever vaccine. Both conserved end residues are part of each CDR3. The order of the fields is D gene, V gene, J gene, clone size, CDR3 DNA, CDR3 protein. A D gene is named only where the DNA matches it firmly. Expanded clones are given a class, and other clones once, few, many or no size at all.

d_call: -; v_call: TRBV4-3; j_call: TRBJ2-1; clone_size: -; cdr3_nt: TGCGCCAGCAGCCAGGGGGACCTCTACAATGAGCAGTTCTTC; cdr3_aa: CASSQGDLYNEQFF
d_call: -; v_call: TRBV6-2/TRBV6-3; j_call: TRBJ2-7; clone_size: many; cdr3_nt: TGTGCCAGCAGTGCCCCCGGGGACGAGCAGTACTTC; cdr3_aa: CASSAPGDEQYF
d_call: -; v_call: TRBV30; j_call: TRBJ2-2; clone_size: -; cdr3_nt: TGTGCCTGGAGGAAATTAACCGGGGAGCTGTTTTTT; cdr3_aa: CAWRKLTGELFF
d_call: -; v_call: TRBV27; j_call: TRBJ1-2; clone_size: -; cdr3_nt: TGTGCCAGCAGTTGGGGGCTGGCCTATGGCTACACCTTC; cdr3_aa: CASSWGLAYGYTF
d_call: -; v_call: TRBV11-2; j_call: TRBJ2-5; clone_size: -; cdr3_nt: TGTGCCAGCAGCGCCAGACAGGGAGGACGAGAGACCCAGTACTTC; cdr3_aa: CASSARQGGRETQYF
d_call: TRBD1; v_call: TRBV10-3; j_call: TRBJ2-5; clone_size: many; cdr3_nt: TGTGCCATCAGTGAGTCGGGACAGGGAACTCTCGAGACCCAGTACTTC; cdr3_aa: CAISESGQGTLETQYF
d_call: -; v_call: TRBV25-1; j_call: TRBJ2-7; clone_size: -; cdr3_nt: TGTGCCAGCAGTGACAGGGAACGGGACGAGCAGTACTTC; cdr3_aa: CASSDRERDEQYF
d_call: -; v_call: TRBV20-1; j_call: TRBJ2-4; clone_size: -; cdr3_nt: TGCAGTGCTAGAGGGGTAGGGGCTGGGTCACAAGCCAAAAACATTCAGTACTTC; cdr3_aa: CSARGVGAGSQAKNIQYF
d_call: TRBD1; v_call: TRBV13; j_call: TRBJ1-1; clone_size: many; cdr3_nt: TGTGCCAGCAGATGGAAGGGGGCCTTTGACACTGAAGCTTTCTTT; cdr3_aa: CASRWKGAFDTEAFF
d_call: TRBD1; v_call: TRBV9; j_call: TRBJ2-3; clone_size: few; cdr3_nt: TGTGCCAGCAGCGCCCTGGACAGGGGGCCAGATACGCAGTATTTT; cdr3_aa: CASSALDRGPDTQYF
d_call: -; v_call: TRBV7-3; j_call: TRBJ2-1; clone_size: few; cdr3_nt: TGTGCCAGCAGCGGGGCGGATATCGCGACAAATGAGCAGTTCTTC; cdr3_aa: CASSGADIATNEQFF
d_call: TRBD2; v_call: TRBV7-2; j_call: TRBJ2-5; clone_size: few; cdr3_nt: TGTGCCAGCAGCTTAGCTGCCAGCGGGGGACAAGAGACCCAGTACTTC; cdr3_aa: CASSLAASGGQETQYF
d_call: TRBD1; v_call: TRBV9; j_call: TRBJ1-4; clone_size: -; cdr3_nt: TGTGCCAGCAGCGTCGACAGGGGGGACGAAAAACTGTTTTTT; cdr3_aa: CASSVDRGDEKLFF
d_call: -; v_call: TRBV28; j_call: TRBJ1-6; clone_size: few; cdr3_nt: TGTGCCAGCAACCTTCGATCCTATAATTCACCCCTCCACTTT; cdr3_aa: CASNLRSYNSPLHF
d_call: TRBD1; v_call: TRBV11-3; j_call: TRBJ2-1; clone_size: -; cdr3_nt: TGTGCCAGCAGCTTAGGGGGGACAGCAAACAATGAGCAGTTCTTC; cdr3_aa: CASSLGGTANNEQFF
d_call: -; v_call: TRBV6-1; j_call: TRBJ1-5; clone_size: few; cdr3_nt: TGTGCCAGCAGTGAATACGTCGAGGGTCAGCCCCAGCATTTT; cdr3_aa: CASSEYVEGQPQHF
d_call: TRBD1; v_call: TRBV18; j_call: TRBJ2-2; clone_size: few; cdr3_nt: TGTGCCAGCTCACCCTGGGACAGGGCCCCGAGAACCGGGGAGCTGTTTTTT; cdr3_aa: CASSPWDRAPRTGELFF
d_call: -; v_call: TRBV4-1; j_call: TRBJ1-1; clone_size: -; cdr3_nt: TGCGCCAGCAGCCAAGAAAGGCACGGCGAAGCTTTCTTT; cdr3_aa: CASSQERHGEAFF
d_call: -; v_call: TRBV7-2; j_call: TRBJ2-1; clone_size: few; cdr3_nt: TGTGCCAGCAGCCCGTCCCCCGGGGGATACAATGAGCAGTTCTTC; cdr3_aa: CASSPSPGGYNEQFF
d_call: TRBD2; v_call: TRBV6-5; j_call: TRBJ2-3; clone_size: many; cdr3_nt: TGTGCCAGCAGTTTGGGCGGGGGGATCACAGATACGCAGTATTTT; cdr3_aa: CASSLGGGITDTQYF
d_call: TRBD2; v_call: TRBV19; j_call: TRBJ2-1; clone_size: many; cdr3_nt: TGTGCCAGTAGTAGCCCGGGACTAGCTGCAGGGGATGAGCAGTTCTTC; cdr3_aa: CASSSPGLAAGDEQFF
d_call: -; v_call: TRBV12-3/TRBV12-4; j_call: TRBJ2-1; clone_size: -; cdr3_nt: TGTGCCAGCAGTAGAGGTACCCGCACCCGTTTCTTC; cdr3_aa: CASSRGTRTRFF
d_call: TRBD2; v_call: TRBV7-2; j_call: TRBJ2-5; clone_size: few; cdr3_nt: TGTGCCAGCAGCCGCACGGGCCTAGCGGGGGGGCGGGAGACCCAGTACTTC; cdr3_aa: CASSRTGLAGGRETQYF
d_call: -; v_call: TRBV5-1; j_call: TRBJ2-4; clone_size: many; cdr3_nt: TGCGCCAGCAGCTTACCCCTGACTCAGGGCCGGAACATTCAGTACTTC; cdr3_aa: CASSLPLTQGRNIQYF
d_call: -; v_call: TRBV5-1; j_call: TRBJ2-3; clone_size: few; cdr3_nt: TGCGCCAGCAGCTTGCTGCGGGGACCCACAGATACGCAGTATTTT; cdr3_aa: CASSLLRGPTDTQYF
d_call: -; v_call: TRBV11-1; j_call: TRBJ1-1; clone_size: few; cdr3_nt: TGTGCCAGCAGGAAGGAAAGGGGACTAAACACTGAAGCTTTCTTT; cdr3_aa: CASRKERGLNTEAFF
d_call: -; v_call: TRBV6-6; j_call: TRBJ2-1; clone_size: -; cdr3_nt: TGTGCCAGTCAGTCGGGGTTAAATGAGCAGTTCTTC; cdr3_aa: CASQSGLNEQFF
d_call: TRBD2; v_call: TRBV12-3/TRBV12-4; j_call: TRBJ2-5; clone_size: -; cdr3_nt: TGTGCCAGCAGTTTAGCTAGCGGGGGCCAAGAGACCCAGTACTTC; cdr3_aa: CASSLASGGQETQYF
d_call: -; v_call: TRBV5-4; j_call: TRBJ2-2; clone_size: -; cdr3_nt: TGTGCCAGCAGCACCAGCAGAGGCGGGGAGCTGTTTTTT; cdr3_aa: CASSTSRGGELFF
d_call: TRBD1; v_call: TRBV28; j_call: TRBJ1-4; clone_size: few; cdr3_nt: TGTGCCAGCAGCCCAGCCGGGACAGGGGTGACAACTAATGAAAAACTGTTTTTT; cdr3_aa: CASSPAGTGVTTNEKLFF
d_call: -; v_call: TRBV7-6; j_call: TRBJ2-3; clone_size: -; cdr3_nt: TGTGCCAGCAGCTTAGGGGGGGACTCCACAGATACGCAGTATTTT; cdr3_aa: CASSLGGDSTDTQYF
d_call: -; v_call: TRBV11-2; j_call: TRBJ1-1; clone_size: -; cdr3_nt: TGTGCCAGCAGCACAAAGGGAATCACTGAAGCTTTCTTT; cdr3_aa: CASSTKGITEAFF
d_call: -; v_call: TRBV7-2; j_call: TRBJ1-5; clone_size: few; cdr3_nt: TGTGCCAGCAGCTTAGGGGGGGGGAGGCAGCCCCAGCATTTT; cdr3_aa: CASSLGGGRQPQHF
d_call: -; v_call: TRBV4-3; j_call: TRBJ2-3; clone_size: -; cdr3_nt: TGCGCCAGCAGCCAAGTCGTACAGGGTCGGTTTCCAGATACGCAGTATTTT; cdr3_aa: CASSQVVQGRFPDTQYF
d_call: -; v_call: TRBV29-1; j_call: TRBJ2-1; clone_size: -; cdr3_nt: TGCAGCGTTGAAGTCAGGGGCTATGAGCAGTTCTTC; cdr3_aa: CSVEVRGYEQFF
d_call: -; v_call: TRBV6-5; j_call: TRBJ1-3; clone_size: many; cdr3_nt: TGTGCCAGCAGTTACGTCAGCTCTGGAAACACCATATATTTT; cdr3_aa: CASSYVSSGNTIYF
d_call: TRBD2; v_call: TRBV6-1; j_call: TRBJ2-1; clone_size: few; cdr3_nt: TGTGCCAGCAGTCCTATAGCGGGGGCCTACAATGAGCAGTTCTTC; cdr3_aa: CASSPIAGAYNEQFF
d_call: -; v_call: TRBV5-1; j_call: TRBJ1-2; clone_size: few; cdr3_nt: TGCGCCAGCAGCTTCTCTCGGACCTCTAACTATGGCTACACCTTC; cdr3_aa: CASSFSRTSNYGYTF
d_call: -; v_call: TRBV5-4; j_call: TRBJ2-1; clone_size: -; cdr3_nt: TGTGCCAGCAGCTCGGGACTCTTACACCCATTTGGGGAGCAGTTCTTC; cdr3_aa: CASSSGLLHPFGEQFF
d_call: -; v_call: TRBV5-1; j_call: TRBJ2-1; clone_size: -; cdr3_nt: TGCGCCAGCAGCTTGGTATATCGGGAGAGCTCCTACAATGAGCAGTTCTTC; cdr3_aa: CASSLVYRESSYNEQFF
d_call: -; v_call: TRBV5-1; j_call: TRBJ2-5; clone_size: many; cdr3_nt: TGCGCCAGCAGCTTGGCCTTAGGAGGCCAAGAGACCCAGTACTTC; cdr3_aa: CASSLALGGQETQYF
d_call: -; v_call: TRBV12-3/TRBV12-4; j_call: TRBJ2-4; clone_size: -; cdr3_nt: TGTGCCAGCAGTTTTGGGGTAGGCAAAAACATTCAGTACTTC; cdr3_aa: CASSFGVGKNIQYF
d_call: TRBD2; v_call: TRBV5-5; j_call: TRBJ2-1; clone_size: -; cdr3_nt: TGTGCCAGGAGCCCCGGGGTAGCGGGCTGGTATGAGCAGTTCTTC; cdr3_aa: CARSPGVAGWYEQFF
d_call: TRBD1; v_call: TRBV11-2; j_call: TRBJ1-2; clone_size: few; cdr3_nt: TGTGCCAGCAGCCCGGGGAAGGGACAGGGGTGGACCTTC; cdr3_aa: CASSPGKGQGWTF
d_call: TRBD1; v_call: TRBV5-1; j_call: TRBJ1-5; clone_size: many; cdr3_nt: TGCGCCAGCAGCTTCGGGACAGGAAATCAGCCCCAGCATTTT; cdr3_aa: CASSFGTGNQPQHF
d_call: -; v_call: TRBV5-5; j_call: TRBJ2-5; clone_size: many; cdr3_nt: TGTGCCAGCAGCTTGGACAGCCAGGAGACCCAGTACTTC; cdr3_aa: CASSLDSQETQYF
d_call: -; v_call: TRBV7-2; j_call: TRBJ2-7; clone_size: -; cdr3_nt: TGTGCCAGCAGCTCCGAACCTCTCCGCACTATTGGGTACGAGCAGTACTTC; cdr3_aa: CASSSEPLRTIGYEQYF
d_call: -; v_call: TRBV7-6; j_call: TRBJ2-2; clone_size: few; cdr3_nt: TGTGCCAGCACCACGGGTCCAGGGGGGTTCGTGTACACCGGGGAGCTGTTTTTT; cdr3_aa: CASTTGPGGFVYTGELFF
d_call: -; v_call: TRBV3-1; j_call: TRBJ1-6; clone_size: -; cdr3_nt: TGTGCCACCAGCCAACGCCGGGACTTGTTCTATCCCCTCCACTTT; cdr3_aa: CATSQRRDLFYPLHF
d_call: TRBD2; v_call: TRBV7-9; j_call: TRBJ2-3; clone_size: few; cdr3_nt: TGTGCCGCGGGACTAGCGGGGGCCACAGATACGCAGTATTTT; cdr3_aa: CAAGLAGATDTQYF
d_call: -; v_call: TRBV5-1; j_call: TRBJ1-1; clone_size: -; cdr3_nt: TGCGCCAGCAGCTTCGTATTCTCGCAGGCCGGGGGAGCTTTCTTT; cdr3_aa: CASSFVFSQAGGAFF
d_call: -; v_call: TRBV7-2; j_call: TRBJ2-3; clone_size: few; cdr3_nt: TGTGCCAGCAGCTCGACCTGGGACCCATCCGCAGATACGCAGTATTTT; cdr3_aa: CASSSTWDPSADTQYF
d_call: TRBD2; v_call: TRBV20-1; j_call: TRBJ2-5; clone_size: few; cdr3_nt: TGCAGTGCTCCTTTCGGGGGCGGGGGGGCCGTGGAGACCCAGTACTTC; cdr3_aa: CSAPFGGGGAVETQYF
d_call: -; v_call: TRBV4-1; j_call: TRBJ1-4; clone_size: -; cdr3_nt: TGCGCCAGCAGCCACCTACATTCGGGCAAGGAAAAACTGTTTTTT; cdr3_aa: CASSHLHSGKEKLFF
d_call: -; v_call: TRBV5-6; j_call: TRBJ2-2; clone_size: few; cdr3_nt: TGTGCCAGCAGCCGATGGAACCAGGGGCGCACCGGGGAGCTGTTTTTT; cdr3_aa: CASSRWNQGRTGELFF
d_call: -; v_call: TRBV12-3/TRBV12-4; j_call: TRBJ1-3; clone_size: few; cdr3_nt: TGTGCCAGCAGCAAAGATAGTAGGTGGAACACCATATATTTT; cdr3_aa: CASSKDSRWNTIYF